This T cell receptor beta chain stems from a study of blood T cell repertoires in COVID-19. Method: immunoSEQ multiplex PCR; TCRdb's copy keeps in-frame clones and lacks some. The table lists some 150,000 clones, approximately 80% of them singletons. The ends were cut back, 5 bases at V and 9 bases at J, with 17 bases in the middle. The CDR3 runs to 15 residues. Per the germline V gene, CDR1 is SGHNT and CDR2 is YENEEA. The TCR comes from a human donor in a cohort sampled during active COVID-19. The rearrangement uses TRBV11-3 and TRBJ1-6; possibly TRBD1 for D (5 bases). Sequencing used peripheral blood. CDR3 bases: TGTGCCAGCAGCAGAAACGGGGGGTGGGGTTCACCCCTCCACTTT. Its protein is CASSRNGGWGSPLHF.